This T cell receptor beta chain originates from a study of early T cells in non-severe SARS-CoV-2 infection. This clonotype was seen only a few times. TCRdb re-derived calls from the 5' RACE reads in MiXCR, one entry per CDR3 protein. The table records about 68,000 distinct CDR3 sequences, 9% to 15% of them present only once. The receptor comes from an adult who was a healthcare worker with PCR-confirmed SARS-CoV-2 infection or an uninfected control (not recorded which). Sequencing was carried out using whole blood.

For the CDR3, the DNA is TGTGCCAGCAGTGGGACAGGGAGTAACTATGGCTACACCTTC. Its translation is CASSGTGSNYGYTF. The chain joins TRBV12-3 or TRBV12-4 to TRBJ1-2, with 9 bases lining up with TRBD1. This CDR3 is built from 14 residues. V shed 5 bases and J 1 base; nucleotides not matched to a gene: 2.